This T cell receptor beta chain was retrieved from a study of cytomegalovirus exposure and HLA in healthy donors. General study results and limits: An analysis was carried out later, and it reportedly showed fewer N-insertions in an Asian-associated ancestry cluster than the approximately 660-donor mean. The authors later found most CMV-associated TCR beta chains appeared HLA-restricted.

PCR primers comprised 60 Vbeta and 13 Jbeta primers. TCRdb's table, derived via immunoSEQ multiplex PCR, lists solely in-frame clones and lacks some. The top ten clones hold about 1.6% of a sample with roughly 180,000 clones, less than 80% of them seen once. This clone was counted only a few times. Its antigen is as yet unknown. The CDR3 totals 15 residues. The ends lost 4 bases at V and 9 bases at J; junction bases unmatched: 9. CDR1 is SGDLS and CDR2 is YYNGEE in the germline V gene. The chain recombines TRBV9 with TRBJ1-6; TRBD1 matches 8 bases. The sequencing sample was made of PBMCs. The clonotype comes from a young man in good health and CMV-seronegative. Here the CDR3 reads CASSLQTGVGSPLHF. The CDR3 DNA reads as TGTGCCAGCAGCCTACAGACAGGGGTGGGTTCACCCCTCCACTTT.